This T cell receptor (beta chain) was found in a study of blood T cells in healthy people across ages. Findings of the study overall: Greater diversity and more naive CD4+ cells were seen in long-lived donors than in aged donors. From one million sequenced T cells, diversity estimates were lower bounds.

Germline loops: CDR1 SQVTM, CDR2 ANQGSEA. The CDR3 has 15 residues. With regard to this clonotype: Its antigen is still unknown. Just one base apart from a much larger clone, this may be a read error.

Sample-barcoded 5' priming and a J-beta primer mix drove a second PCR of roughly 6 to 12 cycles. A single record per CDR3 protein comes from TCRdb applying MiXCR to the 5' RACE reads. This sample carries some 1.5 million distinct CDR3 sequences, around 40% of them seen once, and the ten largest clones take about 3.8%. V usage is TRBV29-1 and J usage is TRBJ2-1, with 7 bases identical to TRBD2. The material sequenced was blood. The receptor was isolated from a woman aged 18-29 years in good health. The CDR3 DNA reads TGCAGCGTTGATGAGCGGGGAAGCTCCTACAATGGGCAGTTCTTC. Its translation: CSVDERGSSYNGQFF.